Below are 28 T cell receptor beta chains sequenced from a single sample in a study of long-term antiretroviral therapy in people with HIV. Researchers ran immunoSEQ v3.0 at survey level. The data were produced by immunoSEQ multiplex PCR, yet TCRdb's version contains in-frame clones alone and is incomplete. The sample records 20,000 to 30,000 clones, roughly 78% being singletons. Sequencing was performed on unsorted PBMCs, taken 1.2 years after starting antiretroviral therapy. All receptors derive from a woman aged 40 to 49 with HIV.

A few counts support this clone. The V gene is TRBV9, the J gene TRBJ2-1, with D perhaps matching TRBD1 or TRBD2 (5 bases each). The V gene lost 0 bases and the J gene lost 9 bases, with 13 bases spanning the gap. Germline loops: CDR1 SGDLS, CDR2 YYNGEE. This CDR3 region has 14 residues. The CDR3 loop is CASSVEGPLSEQFF. In DNA, the CDR3 is TGTGCCAGCAGCGTAGAGGGACCGCTAAGTGAGCAGTTCTTC.

J is TRBJ1-4 and V is TRBV18; 7 nucleotides line up with TRBD1. V dropped 2 bases and J dropped 4; count of bases not matched to a gene: 4. This CDR3 contains 15 residues. Germline CDR1 is KGHSH and CDR2 is LQKENI. The CDR3 coding sequence is TGTGCCAGCTCACCATTTCGACAGGGTAATGAAAAACTGTTTTTT. Translation gives CASSPFRQGNEKLFF.

The chain uses TRBV19 and TRBJ2-3, with D possibly called TRBD1 or TRBD2 (6 bases each). The CDR3 covers 15 residues. V was trimmed by 3 bases and J by 2 bases, leaving 12 bases between them. Per germline, CDR1 LNHDA and CDR2 SQIVND (reference sequence). DNA for the CDR3: TGTGCCAGTAGTATGGGGGGACACTCCACAGATACGCAGTATTTT. This encodes CASSMGGHSTDTQYF. Using reference TRBV19 and TRBJ2-3 for the parts outside the CDR3, the full variable domain is DGGITQSPKYLFRKEGQNVTLSCEQNLNHDAMYWYRQDPGQGLRLIYYSQIVNDFQKGDIAEGYSVSREKKESFPLTVTSAQKNPTAFYLCASSMGGHSTDTQYFGPGTRLTVL.

The chain uses TRBV6-1 and TRBJ2-3; D call uncertain. The CDR3 length is 15 residues. Between the trimmed V and J ends, which lost 6 bases and 0 bases, there was a span of 13 bases. CDR1 is MNHNS, CDR2 SASEGT, per germline. CDR3 protein: CASRELRESTDTQYF. CDR3 DNA sequence: TGTGCCAGCAGGGAACTAAGGGAAAGCACAGATACGCAGTATTTT.

The chain joins TRBV6-4 to TRBJ2-1; 11 bases line up with TRBD2. The germline V gene has CDR1 MRHNA and CDR2 SNTAGT. The V segment lost 0 bases and the J segment 6 bases; nucleotides outside the gene matches: 1. The CDR3 runs to 15 residues. This chain's CDR3 is CASSDSSGGANEQFF. CDR3 nucleotide sequence: TGTGCCAGCAGTGACTCTAGCGGGGGGGCCAATGAGCAGTTCTTC.

The genes are TRBV29-1 and TRBJ2-1, with unresolved D. Germline V lookup: CDR1 SQVTM, CDR2 ANQGSEA. The CDR3 has 11 residues. V lost 1 base, J lost 15 bases, and 13 bases lay in between. CDR3 sequence (DNA): TGCAGCGTTGAAGGGGCGGCCGCAAGGTTCTTC. Residues: CSVEGAAARFF.

On this clone: This CDR3 is also generated by other DNA sequences in the sample. The rearrangement joins TRBV7-9 to TRBJ1-5, with TRBD1 matching 10 bases. The V gene end was trimmed by 6 bases and the J gene end by 4 bases; junction bases not matched to a gene: 6. This CDR3 is 15 amino acids long. Germline V CDR1 and CDR2: SEHNR, FQNEAQ (reference sequence). This CDR3 reads CASSQGTGVNQPQHF. CDR3 sequence (DNA): TGTGCCAGCAGTCAGGGGACAGGGGTTAATCAGCCCCAGCATTTT.

The chain couples TRBV5-6 to TRBJ1-1, with 8 bases that match TRBD1. Germline CDR1 is SGHDT and CDR2 is YYEEEE. This CDR3 has 12 amino acids. With V trimmed by 4 bases and J by 11 bases, 7 bases remained unmatched. CDR3 residues: CASSTEDRVAFF. Written as DNA, the CDR3 is TGTGCCAGCAGCACCGAGGACAGGGTGGCTTTCTTT.

This rearrangement joins TRBV5-5 to TRBJ1-6; possible D gene TRBD1, 5 bases. The germline gives CDR1 SGHKS, CDR2 YYEKEE (reference sequence). Trimming pared 0 bases from V and 0 bases from J, leaving 10 bases between. The CDR3 sequence is 17 residues long. The CDR3 nucleotides are TGTGCCAGCAGCTTGGTTCCCGACAGCTCCTATAATTCACCCCTCCACTTT. This codes for CASSLVPDSSYNSPLHF.

This clone was seen more than once but under ten times. The chain combines TRBV2 with TRBJ1-5; D remains ambiguous. This CDR3 has 15 amino acids. With 3 bases removed from V and 2 bases from J, the gap between germline ends came to 11 bases. Germline CDR1 is SNHLY and CDR2 is FYNNEI. CDR3 loop: CASSETVTRNQPQHF. As DNA, the CDR3 is TGTGCCAGCAGTGAGACCGTAACTCGCAATCAGCCCCAGCATTTT.

The genes are TRBV6-5 and TRBJ2-7; 9 bases are a match to TRBD1. Germline trimming cut 0 bases from V and 4 bases from J; bases unmatched to any gene: 4. Germline CDR1 MNHEY, CDR2 SVGAGI. The CDR3 runs to 15 residues. The CDR3 DNA follows: TGTGCCAGCAGTTACTCGCTGGACAGGGGATACGAGCAGTACTTC. Translated, it gives CASSYSLDRGYEQYF.

This chain connects TRBV10-3 to TRBJ2-1; TRBD2 matches 11 bases. The V and J ends lost 6 bases and 7 bases, in that order; junction bases with no gene match: 8. The CDR3 has 15 residues. CDR1 ENHRY and CDR2 SYGVKD come from the germline V gene. The CDR3 DNA reads as TGTGCCATCAGCTGGGGACTAGCGGAGGGGAATGAGCAGTTCTTC. This codes for CAISWGLAEGNEQFF.

The CDR3 here is CSVEDEGAEAFF. The CDR3 nucleotides are TGCAGCGTTGAAGATGAGGGGGCCGAAGCTTTCTTT. The rearrangement links TRBV29-1 to TRBJ1-1; 7 bases are a match to TRBD1. This CDR3 has 12 residues. Trimming took 0 bases from V and 8 from J; bases not matched to a gene: 3. Germline loops: CDR1 SQVTM, CDR2 ANQGSEA.

In this sample, this clone turned up a few times. The chain recombines TRBV18 with TRBJ1-5, with D unclear. CDR1 is KGHSH and CDR2 is LQKENI in the germline V gene. The CDR3 consists of 16 residues. Trimming took 6 bases from V and 4 from J, leaving 19 bases between them. The CDR3 sequence: CASSLPGSAPNQPQHF. CDR3 nucleotides: TGTGCCAGCTCGCTACCTGGGTCGGCTCCTAATCAGCCCCAGCATTTT.

V is TRBV4-1 and J is TRBJ2-4, with D possibly matching TRBD1 (5 bases). V was cut by 1 base and J by 0 bases, with 16 bases left in between. The CDR3 has 18 residues. Germline CDR1 MGHRA, CDR2 YSYEKL. The CDR3 region is CASSQANLVGLAKNIQYF. The CDR3 DNA follows: TGCGCCAGCAGCCAAGCTAACTTGGTGGGGCTAGCCAAAAACATTCAGTACTTC.

The chain links TRBV5-1 to TRBJ1-1; TRBD1 agrees at 9 bases. V gave up 4 bases and J gave up 6 bases; unmatched junction bases: 10. This CDR3 contains 15 residues. Germline values: CDR1 SGHRS, CDR2 YFSETQ. CDR3: CASSPRTGESAEAFF. In DNA form, the CDR3 reads TGCGCCAGCAGCCCCCGGACAGGGGAAAGCGCTGAAGCTTTCTTT. The whole variable domain, remainder taken from reference TRBV5-1 and TRBJ1-1, is KAGVTQTPRYLIKTRGQQVTLSCSPISGHRSVSWYQQTPGQGLQFLFEYFSETQRNKGNFPGRFSGRQFSNSRSEMNVSTLELGDSALYLCASSPRTGESAEAFFGQGTRLTVV.

The gene calls are TRBV6-1 and TRBJ1-2; TRBD1 is a possible D gene (5 bases). CDR1 and CDR2 from the germline V gene are MNHNS and SASEGT. V gave up 4 bases and J gave up 4 bases, with 10 bases separating them. The CDR3 loop spans 13 amino acids. The CDR3 region is CASSARGLYGYTF. The CDR3 nucleotides read TGTGCCAGCAGTGCAAGGGGACTCTATGGCTACACCTTC.

The V call is TRBV19, the J call TRBJ1-1, with D tentatively TRBD1 (5 bases). V dropped 7 bases and J dropped 0 bases, with 18 bases sitting between them. The CDR3 totals 16 residues. The germline V gene has CDR1 LNHDA and CDR2 SQIVND (reference sequence). CDR3 amino acids: CASKNRYTELNTEAFF. CDR3 DNA: TGTGCCAGTAAGAACAGGTACACCGAATTGAACACTGAAGCTTTCTTT.

The V and J genes are TRBV19 and TRBJ1-1; tentatively, D is TRBD1 (5 bases). The V end lost 7 bases, the J end lost 1 base, and 10 bases lay between the germline ends. Per germline, CDR1 LNHDA and CDR2 SQIVND (reference sequence). CDR3 length: 13 residues. The CDR3 DNA reads TGTGCCAGTAAGGTAGGACAGAACACTGAAGCTTTCTTT. Protein: CASKVGQNTEAFF.

CDR3 DNA: TGCGCCAGCAGCTTCGCGGACTCCTACGAGCAGTACTTC. It is translated as CASSFADSYEQYF. This chain uses TRBV5-1 with TRBJ2-7; no clear D gene. The germline gives CDR1 SGHRS, CDR2 YFSETQ. This CDR3 spans 13 amino acids. V lost 2 bases, J lost 0 bases, and 6 bases lay in between.

The genes are TRBV19 and TRBJ2-1, with TRBD2 as a possible D gene (6 bases). CDR3 size: 16 residues. Per germline, CDR1 LNHDA and CDR2 SQIVND (reference sequence). The V gene lost 3 bases and the J gene lost 1 base, with 13 bases spanning the gap. The CDR3 spells CASSIRGVPSYNEQFF. DNA for the CDR3: TGTGCCAGTAGTATTCGCGGGGTTCCATCCTACAATGAGCAGTTCTTC.

The genes are TRBV7-9 and TRBJ1-1; D gene uncertain. Germline values: CDR1 SEHNR, CDR2 FQNEAQ (reference sequence). The CDR3 is made up of 11 amino acids. The V end lost 5 bases, the J end lost 7 bases, and 8 bases lay between the germline ends. DNA for the CDR3: TGTGCCAGCAGCCAGGAGCATGAAGCTTTCTTT. Encoded protein: CASSQEHEAFF.

V is TRBV13 and J is TRBJ2-5; TRBD1 matches 7 bases. Germline V gene lookup returns CDR1 PRHDT and CDR2 FYEKMQ (reference sequence). The CDR3 has 15 residues. Trimming cost V 3 bases and J 1 base; bases outside gene matches: 5. The CDR3 bases are TGTGCCAGCAGCTTTAGACAGGGCCTCCAAGAGACCCAGTACTTC. Its protein is CASSFRQGLQETQYF.

In its sample, this clone is medium-sized. The V gene is TRBV27, the J gene TRBJ1-2; no clear D. The germline V gene has CDR1 MNHEY and CDR2 SMNVEV (reference sequence). V was shortened by 10 bases and J by 5 bases, with 17 bases between the two germline ends. The CDR3 has 13 amino acids. The CDR3 loop is CATFSLSGYGYTF. The CDR3 nucleotides are TGTGCCACCTTCAGCCTTTCGGGGTATGGCTACACCTTC.

This clone appeared a few times. The chain carries TRBV30 and TRBJ2-2, with 8 bases matching TRBD1. After removal of 5 bases from V and 6 bases from J, the junction contained 8 bases not matched to a gene. CDR3 length: 14 amino acids. Germline loops: CDR1 GTSNPN, CDR2 SVGIG (reference sequence). The CDR3 loop reads CAWLSGTGAGELFF. Written as DNA, the CDR3 is TGTGCCTGGTTGTCCGGGACAGGTGCCGGGGAGCTGTTTTTT.

J is TRBJ1-4 and V is TRBV5-1; D remains ambiguous. Trimming left V 0 bases short and J 4 bases short, with 10 bases between. The CDR3 has 15 amino acids. Per germline, CDR1 SGHRS and CDR2 YFSETQ. CDR3 protein: CASSLAYTSNEKLFF. DNA for the CDR3: TGCGCCAGCAGCTTGGCTTACACAAGTAATGAAAAACTGTTTTTT.

This clone showed up just a few times. This chain links TRBV11-3 with TRBJ2-3, with 7 bases lining up with TRBD2. The germline gives CDR1 SGHNT, CDR2 YENEEA. The V and J ends lost 5 bases and 4 bases, in that order; junction bases with no gene match: 9. This CDR3 is 15 amino acids long. The CDR3 sequence is CASSPRLARADTQYF. In nucleotides, the CDR3 is TGTGCCAGCAGCCCGAGACTAGCTCGGGCAGATACGCAGTATTTT.

The chain links TRBV6-1 to TRBJ1-5; no reliable D call. The germline V and J ends were trimmed by 6 bases and 1 base, with 10 bases remaining between them. The V gene's germline CDR1 is MNHNS and CDR2 SASEGT. CDR3 length: 14 residues. The CDR3 nucleotides read TGTGCCAGCAGCTCGGACCGAAGCAATCAGCCCCAGCATTTT. Translating gives CASSSDRSNQPQHF.